The present T cell receptor beta chain was sequenced within a study of cytomegalovirus exposure and HLA in healthy donors. As regards this clone: The antigen is not known.

Regarding the study as a whole: Highly shared variants forming one cluster were likely a sequencing artifact.

Both 60 Vbeta primers and 13 Jbeta primers went into the PCR. TCRdb keeps only in-frame clones here, not all; method: immunoSEQ multiplex PCR. The table shows about 140,000 clones, with about 80% occurring only once. Looked up from germline, CDR1 is MNHNS and CDR2 is SASEGT. V lost 1 base, J lost 2 bases, and 18 bases lay in between. The CDR3 sequence is 18 residues long. Sequencing was done on a sample of PBMCs. This clonotype originated in a middle-aged man in good health and CMV-seronegative. The chain joins TRBV6-1 to TRBJ1-5; D is undetermined. CDR3 in DNA: TGTGCCAGCAGTGAAGACAGCGGGAGTGTCTTCCGCAATCAGCCCCAGCATTTT. Translated, it gives CASSEDSGSVFRNQPQHF.